This TCR beta chain derives from a study of blood T cell repertoires in COVID-19. The overall study: PBMCs, B-cell-depleted T cells, or T cells were the source of the cDNA or gDNA that made up the material.

The germline V and J ends were trimmed by 4 bases and 4 bases, with 11 bases remaining between them. Germline V gene lookup returns CDR1 SGHDT and CDR2 YYEEEE. The CDR3 covers 13 residues. Recruitment covered some 25 US areas and drew participants whose ages spanned about 18 to 90 years. Cohort allocation depended upon clinical history that participants reported. The data were produced by immunoSEQ multiplex PCR, yet TCRdb's version contains in-frame clones alone and is incomplete. The sample records under 200,000 clones, roughly 80% being singletons. The J gene is TRBJ2-5, the V gene TRBV5-6, with D unresolved. Sequencing was done on a sample of PBMCs or T cells enriched from blood (not recorded which). This receptor was obtained from a woman aged 40 to 50 with acute COVID-19. DNA of the CDR3: TGTGCCAGCAGCCGAGTAGTTGGAGAGACCCAGTACTTC. Residues: CASSRVVGETQYF.